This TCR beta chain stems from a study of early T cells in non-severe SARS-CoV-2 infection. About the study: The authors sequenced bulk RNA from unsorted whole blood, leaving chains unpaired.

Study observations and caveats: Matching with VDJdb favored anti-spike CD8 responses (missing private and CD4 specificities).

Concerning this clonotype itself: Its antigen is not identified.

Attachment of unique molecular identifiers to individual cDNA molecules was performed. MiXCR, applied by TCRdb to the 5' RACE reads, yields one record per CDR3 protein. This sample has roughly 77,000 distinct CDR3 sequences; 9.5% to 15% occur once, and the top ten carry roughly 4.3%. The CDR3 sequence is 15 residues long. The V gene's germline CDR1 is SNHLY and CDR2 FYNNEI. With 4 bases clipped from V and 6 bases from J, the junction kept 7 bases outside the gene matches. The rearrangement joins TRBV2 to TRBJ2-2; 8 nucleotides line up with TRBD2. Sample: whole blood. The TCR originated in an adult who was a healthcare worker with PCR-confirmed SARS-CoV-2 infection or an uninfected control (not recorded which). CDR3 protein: CASSGQRAGAGELFF. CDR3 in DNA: TGTGCCAGCAGTGGCCAGCGAGCGGGAGCCGGGGAGCTGTTTTTT.